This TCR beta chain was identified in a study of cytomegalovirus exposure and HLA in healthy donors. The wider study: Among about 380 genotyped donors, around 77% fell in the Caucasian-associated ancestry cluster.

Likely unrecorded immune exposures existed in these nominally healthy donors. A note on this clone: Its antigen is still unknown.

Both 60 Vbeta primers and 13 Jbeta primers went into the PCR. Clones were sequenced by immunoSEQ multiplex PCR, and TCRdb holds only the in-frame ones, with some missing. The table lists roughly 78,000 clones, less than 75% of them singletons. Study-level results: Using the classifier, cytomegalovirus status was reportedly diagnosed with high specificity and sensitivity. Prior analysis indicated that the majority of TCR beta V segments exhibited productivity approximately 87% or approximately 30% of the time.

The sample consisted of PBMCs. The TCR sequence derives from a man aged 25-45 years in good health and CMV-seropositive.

CDR3 loop: CASSLIRGRYNEQFF. The CDR3 DNA reads TGTGCCAGCAGCTTAATCAGGGGGCGGTACAATGAGCAGTTCTTC. The chain links TRBV7-3 to TRBJ2-1; 8 positions match TRBD1. V was pared by 1 base and J by 4 bases, with 3 bases of the junction left unmatched. The CDR3 sequence is 15 residues long. Germline lookup yields CDR1 SGHTA and CDR2 FQGTGA.